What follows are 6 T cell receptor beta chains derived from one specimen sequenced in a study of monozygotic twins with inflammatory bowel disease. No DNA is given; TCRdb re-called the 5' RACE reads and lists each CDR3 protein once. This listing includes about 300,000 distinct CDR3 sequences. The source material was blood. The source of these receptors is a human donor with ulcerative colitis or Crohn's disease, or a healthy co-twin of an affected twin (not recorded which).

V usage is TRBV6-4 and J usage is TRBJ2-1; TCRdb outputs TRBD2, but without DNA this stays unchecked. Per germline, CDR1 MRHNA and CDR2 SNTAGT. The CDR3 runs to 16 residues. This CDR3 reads CASSDSGSLAGNEQFF.

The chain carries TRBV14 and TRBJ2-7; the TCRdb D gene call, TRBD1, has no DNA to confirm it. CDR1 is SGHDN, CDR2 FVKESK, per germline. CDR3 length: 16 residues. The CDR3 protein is CASSQDWPKGSDEQYF.

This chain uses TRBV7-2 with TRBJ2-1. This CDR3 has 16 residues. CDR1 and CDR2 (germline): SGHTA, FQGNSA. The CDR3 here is CASSVQAGDSYNEQFF.

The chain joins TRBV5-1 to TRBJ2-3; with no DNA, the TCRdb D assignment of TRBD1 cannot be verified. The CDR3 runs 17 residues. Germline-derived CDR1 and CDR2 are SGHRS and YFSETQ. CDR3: CASSLVPGTGGSDTQYF.

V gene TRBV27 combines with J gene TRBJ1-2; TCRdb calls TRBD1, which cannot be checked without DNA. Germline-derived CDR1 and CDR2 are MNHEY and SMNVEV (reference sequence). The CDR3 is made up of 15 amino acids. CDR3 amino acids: CASSQTTGKAHGYTF.

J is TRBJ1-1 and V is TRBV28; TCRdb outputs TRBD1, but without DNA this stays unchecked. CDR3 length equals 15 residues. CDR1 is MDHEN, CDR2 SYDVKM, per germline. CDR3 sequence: CASSLGQGLGTEAFF.